These 31 T cell receptor beta chains were sequenced from one sample in a study of blood T cell repertoires in COVID-19. Repertoires were generated with immunoSEQ multiplex PCR, while TCRdb's copy carries only in-frame clones and drops some. This sample has about 180,000 clones, with about 86% found just once. Sample: peripheral blood. Receptors were obtained from a man aged 45 to 65 with active or convalescent COVID-19.

The CDR3 DNA reads as TGTGCCAGCAGCTTTGACAGCTCAAACACTGAAGCTTTCTTT. Its translation: CASSFDSSNTEAFF. The V gene is TRBV7-3, the J gene TRBJ1-1, with D possibly being TRBD1 (5 bases). The germline V gene has CDR1 SGHTA and CDR2 FQGTGA. V gave up 3 bases and J gave up 2 bases, with 10 bases separating them. This CDR3 has 14 amino acids.

The chain joins TRBV24-1 to TRBJ2-1, with 10 bases lining up with TRBD2. The CDR3 is made up of 16 amino acids. J lost 5 bases, V lost 0 bases, and 3 bases had no gene match. The V gene's germline CDR1 is KGHDR and CDR2 SFDVKD. The DNA for the CDR3 is TGTGCCACCAGTGATTTGGGAGCGGGAGGGGACAATGAGCAGTTCTTC. It is translated as CATSDLGAGGDNEQFF.

This clone was counted ten times or more. This chain links TRBV28 with TRBJ2-1; 9 nucleotides match TRBD2. The trim removed 7 bases at V and 4 bases at J, leaving 5 bases unmatched. The CDR3 is 14 residues long. The germline V gene encodes CDR1 MDHEN and CDR2 SYDVKM. CDR3 sequence reads: CASILTSGYNEQFF. The CDR3 nucleotides read TGTGCCAGCATCCTTACTAGCGGGTACAATGAGCAGTTCTTC.

The chain uses TRBV6-2 or TRBV6-3 and TRBJ2-7, with D perhaps TRBD1 (5 bases). This CDR3 contains 16 residues. Per germline, CDR1 MNHEY and CDR2 SVGEGT. Trimming left V 5 bases short and J 0 bases short, with 17 bases between. In DNA form, the CDR3 reads TGTGCCAGCAGTACACAGGAGTTAGCCCGCTCCTACGAGCAGTACTTC. Amino acids: CASSTQELARSYEQYF.

The rearrangement joins TRBV3-1 (or the pseudogene TRBV3-2) to TRBJ2-3; 7 bases align to TRBD1. The CDR3 sequence is 14 residues long. The germline CDR1 and CDR2 sequences are LGHDT and YNNKEL (reference sequence). V gave up 4 bases and J gave up 4 bases; unmatched junction bases: 5. The CDR3 reads CASSRDSRSDTQYF. In DNA form, the CDR3 reads TGTGCCAGCAGCCGGGACAGCCGCTCAGATACGCAGTATTTT.

The V gene is TRBV20-1, the J gene TRBJ1-3; D unresolved. The germline V and J ends were trimmed by 3 bases and 7 bases, with 7 bases remaining between them. The length of the CDR3 is 11 residues. CDR1 and CDR2 from the germline V gene are DFQATT and SNEGSKA (reference sequence). CDR3 in DNA: TGCAGTGCTAGGGTGGCCAACACCATATATTTT. Translation: CSARVANTIYF.

The rearrangement joins TRBV7-2 to TRBJ1-5; 8 nucleotides match TRBD1. The CDR3 runs 14 residues. CDR1 SGHTA and CDR2 FQGNSA come from the germline V gene. The V gene end was trimmed by 6 bases and the J gene end by 7 bases; junction bases not matched to a gene: 8. CDR3 sequence (DNA): TGTGCCAGCAGTTCACAGGGGGTACAACAGCCCCAGCATTTT. Translation gives CASSSQGVQQPQHF. The full variable domain, its missing parts supplied by reference TRBV7-2 and TRBJ1-5, is GAGVSQSPSNKVTEKGKDVELRCDPISGHTALYWYRQSLGQGLEFLIYFQGNSAPDKSGLPSDRFSAERTGGSVSTLTIQRTQQEDSAVYLCASSSQGVQQPQHFGDGTRLSIL.

This clone was found a few times. The J gene is TRBJ2-1, the V gene TRBV5-4; 10 bases align to TRBD2. Germline lookup yields CDR1 SGHNT and CDR2 YYREEE (reference sequence). The CDR3 is 15 residues long. V was pared by 1 base and J by 6 bases, with 4 bases of the junction left unmatched. CDR3 amino acids: CASSLPAGGPNEQFF. CDR3 coding DNA: TGTGCCAGCAGCTTGCCAGCGGGAGGGCCCAATGAGCAGTTCTTC.

The chain uses TRBV19 and TRBJ1-5, with D possibly being TRBD1 (5 bases). V dropped 7 bases and J dropped 0 bases, with 13 bases sitting between them. The CDR3 has 15 amino acids. Germline loops: CDR1 LNHDA, CDR2 SQIVND (reference sequence). The CDR3: CASTPGGDSNQPQHF. The CDR3 DNA reads TGTGCCAGTACCCCCGGGGGGGATAGCAATCAGCCCCAGCATTTT.

V and J are TRBV7-9 and TRBJ2-1, with 12 bases identical to TRBD2. J gave up 5 bases and V 1 base, and 0 bases lay outside the gene matches. CDR1 and CDR2 (germline): SEHNR, FQNEAQ (reference sequence). The CDR3 length is 15 residues. CDR3 bases: TGTGCCAGCAGCTTAGGGACTAGCGGGAACAATGAGCAGTTCTTC. It encodes CASSLGTSGNNEQFF.

The chain uses TRBV29-1 and TRBJ1-2; D not certain. Deletions cut 6 bases from V and 5 bases from J, with 7 bases between. The CDR3 covers 10 residues. Germline CDR1 is SQVTM and CDR2 is ANQGSEA. CDR3 coding DNA: TGCAGCGTAGAACAATATGGCTACACCTTC. Translation: CSVEQYGYTF.

This chain links TRBV6-2 or TRBV6-3 with TRBJ2-3, with 8 bases matching TRBD2. This CDR3 is 14 amino acids long. Per the germline V gene, CDR1 is MNHEY and CDR2 is SVGEGT. With 6 bases clipped from V and 4 bases from J, the junction kept 6 bases outside the gene matches. The CDR3 nucleotides read TGTGCCAGCAGCCCCGGGGGGGGCGCAGATACGCAGTATTTT. This codes for CASSPGGGADTQYF.

J is TRBJ2-3 and V is TRBV6-4; TRBD2 matches at 8 bases. This CDR3 has 15 residues. V gave up 6 bases and J gave up 0 bases; unmatched junction bases: 5. From germline, CDR1 is MRHNA and CDR2 SNTAGT. CDR3 loop: CASSLSGTSTDTQYF. The CDR3, as DNA: TGTGCCAGCAGCCTTAGCGGGACGAGCACAGATACGCAGTATTTT.

The chain recombines TRBV7-9 with TRBJ2-2; TRBD1 aligns across 7 bases. The CDR3 length is 18 residues. Germline loops: CDR1 SEHNR, CDR2 FQNEAQ (reference sequence). J gave up 5 bases and V 5 bases, and 17 bases lay outside the gene matches. This CDR3 is CASSPARAGGLFTGELFF. In DNA, the CDR3 is TGTGCCAGCAGCCCCGCGAGGGCAGGGGGTTTATTTACCGGGGAGCTGTTTTTT.

This clone was counted a single time. The chain combines TRBV7-2 with TRBJ2-3; TRBD2 might be the D (6 bases). CDR1 and CDR2 from the germline V gene are SGHTA and FQGNSA. The CDR3 spans 15 residues. The germline V and J ends were trimmed by 7 bases and 3 bases, with 17 bases remaining between them. The CDR3 sequence is CASTLLEGKTDTQYF. CDR3 sequence (DNA): TGTGCCAGCACCCTATTGGAGGGAAAGACAGATACGCAGTATTTT. Supplemented by reference TRBV7-2 and TRBJ2-3, the full variable domain reads GAGVSQSPSNKVTEKGKDVELRCDPISGHTALYWYRQSLGQGLEFLIYFQGNSAPDKSGLPSDRFSAERTGGSVSTLTIQRTQQEDSAVYLCASTLLEGKTDTQYFGPGTRLTVL.

This chain connects TRBV20-1 to TRBJ2-5; D remains unclear. Germline CDR1 and CDR2: DFQATT and SNEGSKA (reference sequence). CDR3 length: 11 residues. V lost 5 bases and J lost 6, with 10 bases in between. This CDR3 is CSAEAFQTQYF. CDR3 sequence (DNA): TGCAGTGCTGAGGCTTTTCAGACCCAGTACTTC.

The chain joins TRBV10-3 to TRBJ2-3, with 8 positions matching TRBD2. Germline V gene sequence: CDR1 ENHRY, CDR2 SYGVKD. This CDR3 has 15 amino acids. The junction had 5 bases not matched to a gene; V was cut back by 4 bases and J by 2 bases. The CDR3 sequence is CAISGSGGNTDTQYF. CDR3 in DNA: TGTGCCATCAGTGGGAGCGGGGGAAACACAGATACGCAGTATTTT.

This clone showed up just a few times. V is TRBV7-2 and J is TRBJ2-5; D is perhaps TRBD2 (5 bases). The ends were cut back, 1 base at V and 5 bases at J, with 11 bases in the middle. The CDR3 is 14 amino acids. The germline gives CDR1 SGHTA, CDR2 FQGNSA. The CDR3: CASSLERDGETQYF. CDR3 in DNA: TGTGCCAGCAGCTTAGAGAGGGATGGGGAGACCCAGTACTTC.

The chain joins TRBV7-9 to TRBJ2-7; 8 bases agree with TRBD2. The V gene end was trimmed by 5 bases and the J gene end by 1 base; junction bases not matched to a gene: 7. The CDR3 consists of 15 residues. Germline CDR1 and CDR2: SEHNR and FQNEAQ (reference sequence). The CDR3 DNA follows: TGTGCCAGCAGCCCGGGGGGGGATAGGTCCTACGAGCAGTACTTC. Residues: CASSPGGDRSYEQYF.

J is TRBJ1-5 and V is TRBV12-3 or TRBV12-4; D remains unclear. The CDR3 runs to 12 residues. Trimming took 2 bases from V and 4 from J, leaving 3 bases between them. In DNA, the CDR3 is TGTGCCAGCAGTTTACTGAATCAGCCCCAGCATTTT. This gives the protein CASSLLNQPQHF.

The V gene is TRBV28, the J gene TRBJ1-6; D possibly corresponds to TRBD1 (6 bases). The V gene lost 5 bases and the J gene lost 7 bases, with 12 bases spanning the gap. This CDR3 contains 14 residues. Germline loops: CDR1 MDHEN, CDR2 SYDVKM. In DNA, the CDR3 is TGTGCCAGCAGTATAGGGGGTTGGAATTCACCCCTCCACTTT. Its translation is CASSIGGWNSPLHF.

This clone has a handful of counts. The chain employs TRBV19 and TRBJ2-3; D gene uncertain. The CDR3 runs 13 residues. The germline V gene has CDR1 LNHDA and CDR2 SQIVND (reference sequence). V was trimmed by 7 bases and J by 0 bases, leaving 8 bases between them. In DNA form, the CDR3 reads TGTGCCAGTAACTTGGGCAGCACAGATACGCAGTATTTT. Translated, it gives CASNLGSTDTQYF.

In this sample, this clone turned up once. J is TRBJ2-2 and V is TRBV15, with 10 nucleotides matching TRBD2. Losses at the gene ends were 0 bases for V and 6 bases for J; bases not matched to a gene: 7. Germline V gene sequence: CDR1 LNHNV, CDR2 YYDKDF (reference sequence). The CDR3 has 17 residues. The CDR3 nucleotides are TGTGCCACCAGCAGAGATGGAGCGGGGGGGCCCTCCGGGGAGCTGTTTTTT. This sequence encodes CATSRDGAGGPSGELFF.

V is TRBV5-1 and J is TRBJ1-2; D is unresolved. Germline V gene lookup returns CDR1 SGHRS and CDR2 YFSETQ. The CDR3 is made up of 14 amino acids. With 2 bases removed from V and 2 bases from J, the gap between germline ends came to 10 bases. In nucleotides, the CDR3 is TGCGCCAGCAGCTTAGACGGAGGAAACTATGGCTACACCTTC. Amino acid sequence: CASSLDGGNYGYTF.

The rearrangement joins TRBV28 to TRBJ1-5; D is unresolved. The CDR3 has 12 amino acids. Trimming cost V 7 bases and J 6 bases, with 10 bases left between them. Germline V gene lookup returns CDR1 MDHEN and CDR2 SYDVKM. The DNA for the CDR3 is TGTGCCAGCAAGACGAGGGCTCAGCCCCAGCATTTT. It yields the protein CASKTRAQPQHF. The variable domain in full, with the rest retrieved from reference TRBV28 and TRBJ1-5, is DVKVTQSSRYLVKRTGEKVFLECVQDMDHENMFWYRQDPGLGLRLIYFSYDVKMKEKGDIPEGYSVSREKKERFSLILESASTNQTSMYLCASKTRAQPQHFGDGTRLSIL.

The chain links TRBV5-4 to TRBJ1-3, with 8 bases lining up with TRBD1. Germline V gene lookup returns CDR1 SGHNT and CDR2 YYREEE (reference sequence). V was clipped by 4 bases and J by 8 bases; unmatched bases: 5. The CDR3 spans 13 residues. As DNA, the CDR3 is TGTGCCAGCAGCCAGGACAGGGTGGACACCATATATTTT. It yields the protein CASSQDRVDTIYF.

The V and J genes are TRBV7-9 and TRBJ1-1, with 10 positions matching TRBD1. Germline CDR1 is SEHNR and CDR2 is FQNEAQ (reference sequence). V was pared by 5 bases and J by 6 bases, with 3 bases of the junction left unmatched. This CDR3 contains 13 residues. The CDR3 loop reads CASSDRGLSEAFF. The CDR3 bases are TGTGCCAGCAGCGACAGGGGGCTGTCTGAAGCTTTCTTT.

V gene TRBV12-3 or TRBV12-4 combines with J gene TRBJ1-2, with D maybe TRBD1 (5 bases). This CDR3 comprises 13 residues. V gave up 2 bases and J gave up 6 bases, with 10 bases separating them. The chain's CDR3 is CASSLQGGHGYTF. CDR3 DNA sequence: TGTGCCAGCAGTTTACAGGGAGGGCATGGCTACACCTTC.

In nucleotides, the CDR3 is TGTGCCAGCAGTAAACAGGAAAATCAGCCCCAGCATTTT. It codes for CASSKQENQPQHF. The chain joins TRBV6-5 to TRBJ1-5; D might be TRBD1 (5 bases). Germline V lookup: CDR1 MNHEY, CDR2 SVGAGI. Deletions cut 5 bases from V and 4 bases from J, with 9 bases between. The CDR3 spans 13 residues.

The chain recombines TRBV6-1 with TRBJ2-2, with D tentatively TRBD2 (5 bases). V lost 3 bases and J 3 bases, leaving 11 bases between the germline ends. The CDR3 spans 15 residues. The V gene's germline CDR1 is MNHNS and CDR2 SASEGT. The CDR3 loop reads CASSETTGYTGELFF. In DNA form, the CDR3 reads TGTGCCAGCAGTGAGACCACGGGGTACACCGGGGAGCTGTTTTTT.

This chain connects TRBV5-1 to TRBJ1-1; D possibly corresponds to TRBD1 (5 bases). The CDR3 extends over 13 amino acids. The V and J ends lost 4 bases and 2 bases respectively, with 9 bases between them. The germline V gene encodes CDR1 SGHRS and CDR2 YFSETQ. The CDR3 spells CASSIQVNTEAFF. Here the CDR3 DNA reads TGCGCCAGCAGCATACAGGTAAACACTGAAGCTTTCTTT.